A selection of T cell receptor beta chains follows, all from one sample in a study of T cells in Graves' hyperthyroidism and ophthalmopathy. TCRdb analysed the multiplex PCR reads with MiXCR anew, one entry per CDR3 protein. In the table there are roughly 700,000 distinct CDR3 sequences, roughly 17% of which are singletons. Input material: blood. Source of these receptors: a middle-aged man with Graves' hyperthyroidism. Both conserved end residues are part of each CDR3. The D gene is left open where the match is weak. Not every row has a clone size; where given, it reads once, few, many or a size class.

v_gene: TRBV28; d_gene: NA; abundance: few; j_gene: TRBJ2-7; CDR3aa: CASSLWGQGNYGEYF; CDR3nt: NA
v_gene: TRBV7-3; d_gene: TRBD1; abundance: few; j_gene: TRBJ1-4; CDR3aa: CASSLTGGPGEKLFF; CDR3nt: TGTGCCAGCAGCTTAACAGGGGGCCCGGGTGAAAAACTGTTTTTT
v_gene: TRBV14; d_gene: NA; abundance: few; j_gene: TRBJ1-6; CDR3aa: CASSLKGLHARLHF; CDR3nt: TGTGCCAGCAGCCTGAAGGGACTCCACGCGCGCCTCCACTTT
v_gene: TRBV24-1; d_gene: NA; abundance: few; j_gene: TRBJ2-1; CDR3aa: CATSRYWVEQFF; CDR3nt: TGTGCCACCAGTCGTTATTGGGTTGAGCAGTTCTTC
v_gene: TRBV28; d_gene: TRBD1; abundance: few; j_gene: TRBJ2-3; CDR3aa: CASSLVQGRGSDTQYF; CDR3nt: TGTGCCAGCAGTTTGGTACAGGGGCGCGGGTCAGATACGCAGTATTTT
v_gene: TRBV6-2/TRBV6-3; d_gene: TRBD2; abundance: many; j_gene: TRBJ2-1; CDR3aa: CASSIAGSSYNEQFF; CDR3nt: TGTGCCAGTAGTATAGCGGGAAGCTCCTACAATGAGCAGTTCTTC
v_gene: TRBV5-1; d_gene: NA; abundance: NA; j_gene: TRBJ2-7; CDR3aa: CASTLEAGNEQYF; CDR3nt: TGCGCCAGCACCCTGGAGGCAGGGAACGAGCAGTACTTC
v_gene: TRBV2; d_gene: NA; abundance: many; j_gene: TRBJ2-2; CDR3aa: CASTRTRGGTGELFF; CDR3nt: TGTGCCAGCACCCGGACAAGAGGTGGGACCGGGGAGCTGTTTTTT
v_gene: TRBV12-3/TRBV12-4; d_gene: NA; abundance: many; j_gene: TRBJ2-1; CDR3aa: CASSFVGKQFF; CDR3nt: TGTGCCAGCAGTTTTGTAGGGAAGCAGTTCTTC
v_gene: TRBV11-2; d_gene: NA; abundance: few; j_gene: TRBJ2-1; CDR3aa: CASSLDGAGLF; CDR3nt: TGTGCCAGCAGCTTAGACGGGGCTGGGCTCTTC
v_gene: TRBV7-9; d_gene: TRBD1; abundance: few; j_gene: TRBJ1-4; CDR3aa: CASSRTPGTEEKLFF; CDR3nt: TGTGCCAGCAGCCGGACCCCCGGGACAGAGGAAAAACTGTTTTTT
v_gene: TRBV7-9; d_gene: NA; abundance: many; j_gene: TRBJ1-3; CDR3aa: CASSSPAGSGNTIYF; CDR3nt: TGTGCCAGCAGCTCCCCGGCGGGCTCTGGAAACACCATATATTTT
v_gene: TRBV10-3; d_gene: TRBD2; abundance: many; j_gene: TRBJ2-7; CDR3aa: CAIGGESYEQYF; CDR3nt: TGTGCCATTGGGGGGGAGTCCTACGAGCAGTACTTC
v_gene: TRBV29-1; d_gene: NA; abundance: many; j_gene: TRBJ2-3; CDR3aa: CSVFHGSYSADTQYF; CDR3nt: TGCAGCGTTTTCCATGGCTCCTACAGCGCAGATACGCAGTATTTT
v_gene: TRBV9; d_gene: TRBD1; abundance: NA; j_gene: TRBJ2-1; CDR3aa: CASSGGQGSYNEQFF; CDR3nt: TGTGCCAGCAGCGGAGGACAGGGCTCTTACAATGAGCAGTTCTTC
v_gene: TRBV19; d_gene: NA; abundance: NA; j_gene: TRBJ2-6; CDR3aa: CASTNSGANVLTF; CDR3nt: TGTGCCAGTACGAATTCTGGGGCCAACGTCCTGACTTTC
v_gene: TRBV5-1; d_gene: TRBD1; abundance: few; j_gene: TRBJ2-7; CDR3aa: CASSAQGAPYEQYF; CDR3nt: TGCGCCAGCAGCGCACAGGGGGCCCCCTACGAGCAGTACTTC
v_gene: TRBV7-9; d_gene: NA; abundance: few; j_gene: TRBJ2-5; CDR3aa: CASSLAADFPRETQYF; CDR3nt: TGTGCCAGCAGCTTAGCGGCGGACTTCCCGAGGGAGACCCAGTACTTC
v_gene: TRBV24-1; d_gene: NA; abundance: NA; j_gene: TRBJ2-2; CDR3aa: CATSDLGRTNTGELFF; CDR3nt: TGTGCCACCAGTGATTTAGGGAGAACGAACACCGGGGAGCTGTTTTTT
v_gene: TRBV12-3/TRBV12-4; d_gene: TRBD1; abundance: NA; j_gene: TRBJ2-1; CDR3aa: CASTTDRGRVREQFF; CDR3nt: TGTGCCAGCACTACTGACAGGGGGCGGGTAAGAGAGCAGTTCTTC
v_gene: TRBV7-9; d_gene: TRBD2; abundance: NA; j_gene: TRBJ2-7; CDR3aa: CASRRTSGSVEQYF; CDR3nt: TGTGCCAGCAGACGGACTAGCGGGAGTGTCGAGCAGTACTTC
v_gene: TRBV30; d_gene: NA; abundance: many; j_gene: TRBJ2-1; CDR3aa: CAGRQVGENEQFF; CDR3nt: TGTGCCGGAAGACAGGTGGGGGAAAATGAGCAGTTCTTC
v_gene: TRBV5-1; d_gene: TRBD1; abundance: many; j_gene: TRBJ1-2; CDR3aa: CASSLGTGDYGYTF; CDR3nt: TGCGCCAGCAGCTTGGGGACAGGAGATTATGGCTACACCTTC
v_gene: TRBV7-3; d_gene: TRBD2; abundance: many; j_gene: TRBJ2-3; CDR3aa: CASRAGGTDTQYF; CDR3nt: TGTGCCAGCAGGGCGGGAGGCACAGATACGCAGTATTTT
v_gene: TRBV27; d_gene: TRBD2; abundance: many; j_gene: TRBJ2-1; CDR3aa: CASSPRAGANEQFF; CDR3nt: TGTGCCAGCAGTCCTAGGGCGGGAGCTAATGAGCAGTTCTTC
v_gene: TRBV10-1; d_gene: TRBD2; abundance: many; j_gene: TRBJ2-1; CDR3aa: CASSESGLAGGRLEGQFF; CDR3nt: TGCGCCAGCAGTGAGAGTGGACTAGCGGGAGGCCGTTTAGAGGGGCAGTTCTTC
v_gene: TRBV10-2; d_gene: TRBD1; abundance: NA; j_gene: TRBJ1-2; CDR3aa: CASRITGAGYTF; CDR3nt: TGCGCCAGCAGGATAACAGGGGCGGGCTACACCTTC
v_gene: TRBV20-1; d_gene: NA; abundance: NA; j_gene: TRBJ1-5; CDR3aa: CSASQGTRINQPQHF; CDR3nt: TGCAGTGCTAGTCAAGGGACTAGGATCAATCAGCCCCAGCATTTT
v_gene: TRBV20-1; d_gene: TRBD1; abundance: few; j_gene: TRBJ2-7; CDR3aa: CSANAGTGPFYEQYF; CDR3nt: TGCAGTGCCAATGCCGGGACAGGCCCTTTCTACGAGCAGTACTTC
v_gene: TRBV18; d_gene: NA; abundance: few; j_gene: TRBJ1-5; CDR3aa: CASSPPLALNQPQHF; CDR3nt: TGTGCCAGCTCACCACCGTTAGCACTCAATCAGCCCCAGCATTTT
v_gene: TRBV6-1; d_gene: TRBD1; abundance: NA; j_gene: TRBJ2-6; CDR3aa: CASKGDRGAGANVLTF; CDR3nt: TGTGCCAGCAAGGGGGACAGGGGGGCTGGGGCCAACGTCCTGACTTTC
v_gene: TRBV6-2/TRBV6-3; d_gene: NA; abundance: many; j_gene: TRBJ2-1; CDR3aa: CASSYSGLARNEQFF; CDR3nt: TGTGCCAGCAGTTACTCGGGCCTAGCTCGCAATGAGCAGTTCTTC
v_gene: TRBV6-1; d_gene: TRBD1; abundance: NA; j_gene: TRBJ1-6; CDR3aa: CASRNRQGDNSPLHF; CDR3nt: TGTGCCAGCAGAAATAGACAGGGCGACAATTCACCCCTCCACTTT
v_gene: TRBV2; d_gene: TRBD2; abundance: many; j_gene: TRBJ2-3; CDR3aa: CASSGGTSGRGGTDTQYF; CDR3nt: TGTGCCAGCAGTGGAGGGACTAGCGGGAGAGGGGGCACAGATACGCAGTATTTT
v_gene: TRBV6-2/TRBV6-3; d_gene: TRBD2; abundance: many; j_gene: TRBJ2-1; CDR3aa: CASSRTSGSFSSYNEQFF; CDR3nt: TGTGCCAGCAGCCGGACTAGCGGGAGTTTTAGCTCCTACAATGAGCAGTTCTTC
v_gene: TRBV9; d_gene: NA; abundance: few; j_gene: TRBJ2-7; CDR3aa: CASSVGPGPYEQYF; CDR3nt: TGTGCCAGCAGCGTAGGCCCAGGACCCTACGAGCAGTACTTC
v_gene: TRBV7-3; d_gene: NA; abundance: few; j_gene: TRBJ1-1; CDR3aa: CASRTSGGPTFF; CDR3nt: TGTGCCAGCAGGACGTCGGGGGGACCAACTTTCTTT
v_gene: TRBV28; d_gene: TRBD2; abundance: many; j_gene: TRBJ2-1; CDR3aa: CASSALAVESYNEQFF; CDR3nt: TGTGCCAGCAGTGCCCTAGCGGTAGAGTCCTACAATGAGCAGTTCTTC
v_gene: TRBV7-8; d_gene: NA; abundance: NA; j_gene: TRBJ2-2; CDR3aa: CASSLPWGSGVSTGELFF; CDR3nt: TGTGCCAGCAGCTTACCGTGGGGGTCGGGAGTGAGCACCGGGGAGCTGTTTTTT
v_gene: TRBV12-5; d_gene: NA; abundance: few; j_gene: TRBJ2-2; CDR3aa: CASGRKGEDTGELFF; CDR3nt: TGTGCTAGTGGTCGTAAGGGAGAGGACACCGGGGAGCTGTTTTTT
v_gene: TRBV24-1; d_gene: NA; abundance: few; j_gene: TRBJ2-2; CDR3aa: CATSAGAPGLFF; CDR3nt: TGTGCCACCAGTGCGGGGGCCCCGGGGCTGTTTTTT